The source of this T cell receptor (beta chain) is a study of spatial heterogeneity in lung cancer. Study-level background: The donors were more than 70 patients with non-small cell lung cancer that was early-stage and untreated. Sequencing was performed on follow-up PBMC samples when available, collected at a median of roughly two years after resection. The study consistently detected more beta-chain than alpha-chain sequences.

Time point here: blood at routine non-recurrence follow-up after resection. Without sorting, whole RNA was sequenced from tumor, nontumor lung or frozen PBMC. TCRdb redid the calling of the 5' RACE reads with MiXCR, one entry per CDR3 protein. The sample contains about 120,000 distinct CDR3 sequences, 9% to 15% of which appear only once. Losses at the gene ends were 6 bases for V and 9 bases for J; bases not matched to a gene: 16. This CDR3 has 15 residues. CDR1 is MNHEY, CDR2 SVGAGI, per germline. This clonotype was counted at least ten times. The sample consisted of PBMCs, taken at follow-up. This sequence originates from a male donor with early-stage non-small cell lung cancer. The rearrangement uses TRBV6-5 and TRBJ1-2, with 7 bases fitting TRBD1. CDR3 amino acids: CASSRNHRGSRRYTF. The CDR3 DNA reads as TGTGCCAGCAGCCGGAACCACAGGGGTAGTCGGCGCTACACCTTC.